This TCR beta chain was captured by sequencing in a study of identical twins. Study-wide findings and caveats: Within twin pairs, the out-of-frame alpha sequences they shared showed excess low generation probability.

V lost 8 bases to trimming and J lost 4 bases, with 13 bases between them. Germline V gene sequence: CDR1 SQVTM, CDR2 ANQGSEA. The CDR3 consists of 12 residues. Many counts were recorded for this clonotype. Its antigen is unknown. Template switching created a universal primer site, and the cDNA included unique molecular identifiers. TCRdb itself ran the 5' RACE reads through MiXCR, one entry per CDR3 protein. Among under 400,000 distinct CDR3 sequences, 7% to 9.5% were seen once, and the ten largest hold approximately 9.3%. The chain recombines TRBV29-1 with TRBJ2-3; D remains ambiguous. The clonotype originates from a woman in her 50s in good health. The sequenced material came from naive T cells sorted from blood. The chain's CDR3 is CSPRTVADTQYF. The CDR3 nucleotides read TGCAGCCCCCGAACAGTGGCAGATACGCAGTATTTT.